The 30 T cell receptor beta chains in this list originate from one sample, sequenced in a study of shared clonotypes between healthy human individuals. Cells designated naive CD8 were CD45RO-negative and were positively selected for CCR7, with terminally differentiated effector memory CD45RA+ cells excluded. Clones were read by immunoSEQ multiplex PCR, and TCRdb kept only the in-frame ones, dropping some. The data hold under 2,000,000 clones, with about 95% observed a single time. Sequencing was done on a sample of naive CD8+ T cells sorted from blood. The receptors come from a man between 18 and 29 years old in good health.

The V and J genes are TRBV4-1 and TRBJ2-7; D may be TRBD1 (6 bases). Germline V CDR1 and CDR2: MGHRA, YSYEKL. V shed 4 bases and J shed 3 bases, with 19 bases lying between them. This CDR3 is 16 amino acids long. CDR3: CASSLGQGKIGYEQYF. The CDR3 DNA reads as TGCGCCAGCAGCCTAGGGCAGGGGAAAATAGGCTACGAGCAGTACTTC.

The V and J genes are TRBV30 and TRBJ2-3, with D perhaps matching TRBD1 or TRBD2 (5 bases each). This CDR3 comprises 13 residues. Trimming pared 5 bases from V and 3 bases from J, leaving 12 bases between. Germline loops: CDR1 GTSNPN, CDR2 SVGIG (reference sequence). The CDR3 DNA sequence: TGTGCCTGGGGTCGGGGCGGGACAGATACGCAGTATTTT. Its translation: CAWGRGGTDTQYF.

The J gene is TRBJ2-1, the V gene TRBV29-1, with a tentative D call TRBD2 (6 bases). The V and J ends lost 6 bases and 5 bases respectively, with 17 bases between them. CDR1 is SQVTM and CDR2 is ANQGSEA in the germline V gene. CDR3 length: 14 amino acids. CDR3: CSVGPGERNNEQFF. The CDR3 nucleotides read TGCAGCGTGGGCCCGGGGGAAAGAAACAATGAGCAGTTCTTC.

This clone was seen once. The chain has TRBV2 and TRBJ2-3, with 11 bases lining up with TRBD2. The V gene end was trimmed by 6 bases and the J gene end by 0 bases; junction bases not matched to a gene: 5. The CDR3 is 16 amino acids. Germline lookup yields CDR1 SNHLY and CDR2 FYNNEI. The CDR3 DNA reads as TGTGCCAGCAGGACTAGCGGGATCCCTAGCACAGATACGCAGTATTTT. This codes for CASRTSGIPSTDTQYF.

Notes on this clone: The same CDR3 also results from other DNA sequences found in this sample. The rearrangement links TRBV7-9 to TRBJ2-7; D uncertain. Germline CDR1 reads SEHNR; CDR2 reads FQNEAQ (reference sequence). Trimming took 5 bases from V and 2 from J, leaving 10 bases between them. The CDR3 has 13 amino acids. DNA for the CDR3: TGTGCCAGCAGCCTTACGGACGCCTACGAGCAGTACTTC. As protein: CASSLTDAYEQYF.

V and J are TRBV4-1 and TRBJ2-7; D remains unclear. The CDR3 has 13 amino acids. The V gene's germline CDR1 is MGHRA and CDR2 YSYEKL. V gave up 1 base and J gave up 3 bases, with 7 bases separating them. The CDR3 DNA sequence: TGCGCCAGCAGCCAAGCTACTTTCTACGAGCAGTACTTC. This sequence encodes CASSQATFYEQYF.

The chain has TRBV9 and TRBJ1-3; TRBD1 matches 7 bases. CDR3 length equals 16 residues. The ends lost 0 bases at V and 4 bases at J; junction bases unmatched: 7. Per the germline V gene, CDR1 is SGDLS and CDR2 is YYNGEE. The CDR3 DNA is TGTGCCAGCAGCGTAGTGCATGGGACAGAGGGAAACACCATATATTTT. The encoded protein is CASSVVHGTEGNTIYF. The full variable domain, completed using reference TRBV9 and TRBJ1-3, is DSGVTQTPKHLITATGQRVTLRCSPRSGDLSVYWYQQSLDQGLQFLIQYYNGEERAKGNILERFSAQQFPDLHSELNLSSLELGDSALYFCASSVVHGTEGNTIYFGEGSWLTVV.

The genes are TRBV27 and TRBJ2-3, with 10 positions matching TRBD2. In germline, CDR1 is MNHEY, CDR2 SMNVEV (reference sequence). The J segment lost 7 bases and the V segment lost 3 bases, leaving 7 bases of the junction unmatched. This CDR3 is 15 amino acids long. CDR3 DNA sequence: TGTGCCAGCAGTTTGTCTAGCGGGAGTATGAATACGCAGTATTTT. Protein product: CASSLSSGSMNTQYF.

This clone was seen just once. This rearrangement joins TRBV9 to TRBJ2-4, with no clear D. The V gene lost 0 bases and the J gene lost 8 bases, with 18 bases spanning the gap. The CDR3 spans 16 residues. Germline assignment: CDR1 SGDLS and CDR2 YYNGEE. The CDR3 nucleotides are TGTGCCAGCAGCGTAGAAGCAATAGCACAAACCGACATTCAGTACTTC. Protein sequence: CASSVEAIAQTDIQYF. Looking up the rest from reference TRBV9 and TRBJ2-4 gives the full variable domain: DSGVTQTPKHLITATGQRVTLRCSPRSGDLSVYWYQQSLDQGLQFLIQYYNGEERAKGNILERFSAQQFPDLHSELNLSSLELGDSALYFCASSVEAIAQTDIQYFGAGTRLSVL.

The chain combines TRBV5-6 with TRBJ1-1; D uncertain. V lost 2 bases to trimming and J lost 0 bases, with 23 bases between them. CDR1 is SGHDT and CDR2 is YYEEEE in the germline V gene. The CDR3 contains 19 residues. This CDR3 is CASSFSSTVAGYMNTEAFF. CDR3 in DNA: TGTGCCAGCAGCTTTTCTTCTACTGTAGCAGGTTATATGAACACTGAAGCTTTCTTT. The full variable domain, completed using reference TRBV5-6 and TRBJ1-1, is DAGVTQSPTHLIKTRGQQVTLRCSPKSGHDTVSWYQQALGQGPQFIFQYYEEEERQRGNFPDRFSGHQFPNYSSELNVNALLLGDSALYLCASSFSSTVAGYMNTEAFFGQGTRLTVV.

The rearrangement links TRBV5-6 to TRBJ2-7, with D perhaps assigned TRBD1 or TRBD2 (5 bases each). The length of the CDR3 is 13 residues. V dropped 4 bases and J dropped 6 bases, with 14 bases sitting between them. Per the germline V gene, CDR1 is SGHDT and CDR2 is YYEEEE. The CDR3 nucleotides are TGTGCCAGCAGCCCGGGCCGGGGCCCCGAGCAGTACTTC. Its translation: CASSPGRGPEQYF.

The rearrangement uses TRBV18 and TRBJ1-5; D possibly corresponds to TRBD1 (5 bases). Germline V gene sequence: CDR1 KGHSH, CDR2 LQKENI. The CDR3 runs to 16 residues. V dropped 0 bases and J dropped 5 bases, with 14 bases sitting between them. The CDR3 loop is CASSPPGGAGDQPQHF. The CDR3 DNA sequence: TGTGCCAGCTCACCACCCGGCGGGGCAGGTGATCAGCCCCAGCATTTT. Combining the CDR3 with reference TRBV18 and TRBJ1-5 gives the whole variable domain NAGVMQNPRHLVRRRGQEARLRCSPMKGHSHVYWYRQLPEEGLKFMVYLQKENIIDESGMPKERFSAEFPKEGPSILRIQQVVRGDSAAYFCASSPPGGAGDQPQHFGDGTRLSIL.

This clone was recorded only once. The chain uses TRBV7-9 and TRBJ2-1; 7 nucleotides line up with TRBD1. Losses at the gene ends were 5 bases for V and 9 bases for J; bases not matched to a gene: 16. The CDR3 contains 16 residues. Germline assignment: CDR1 SEHNR and CDR2 FQNEAQ (reference sequence). CDR3 in amino acids: CASSPGTVRLEIEQFF. CDR3 sequence (DNA): TGTGCCAGCAGCCCGGGGACAGTCAGACTTGAAATTGAGCAGTTCTTC. The variable domain in full, completed from reference TRBV7-9 and TRBJ2-1, reads DTGVSQNPRHKITKRGQNVTFRCDPISEHNRLYWYRQTLGQGPEFLTYFQNEAQLEKSRLLSDRFSAERPKGSFSTLEIQRTEQGDSAMYLCASSPGTVRLEIEQFFGPGTRLTVL.

About this clone itself: This sample includes further DNA sequences coding for the same CDR3. The V and J genes are TRBV6-6 and TRBJ2-7, with a weak D call TRBD1 (5 bases). The CDR3 is 12 amino acids. Per the germline V gene, CDR1 is MNHNY and CDR2 is SVGAGI (reference sequence). With 2 bases removed from V and 4 bases from J, the gap between germline ends came to 6 bases. In DNA, the CDR3 is TGTGCCAGCAGTTACGACAGTTACGAGCAGTACTTC. It is translated as CASSYDSYEQYF.

Only one count was recorded for this clone. This chain joins TRBV19 and TRBJ2-7; 13 bases are shared with TRBD2. In germline, CDR1 is LNHDA, CDR2 SQIVND (reference sequence). The ends lost 1 base at V and 2 bases at J; junction bases unmatched: 5. This CDR3 region has 17 residues. In DNA form, the CDR3 reads TGTGCCAGTAGTATAGGACTAGCGGGGGGCTTGCCCTACGAGCAGTACTTC. Protein: CASSIGLAGGLPYEQYF.

V is TRBV30 and J is TRBJ2-7; D not resolved. The CDR3 totals 13 residues. The germline V and J ends were trimmed by 5 bases and 0 bases, with 11 bases remaining between them. Germline assignment: CDR1 GTSNPN and CDR2 SVGIG (reference sequence). CDR3 residues: CAWAMGASYEQYF. CDR3 DNA sequence: TGTGCCTGGGCCATGGGCGCCTCCTACGAGCAGTACTTC.

The chain recombines TRBV28 with TRBJ2-2, with TRBD1 matching over 7 bases. This CDR3 has 15 residues. The V and J ends lost 3 bases and 4 bases, in that order; junction bases with no gene match: 5. The V gene's germline CDR1 is MDHEN and CDR2 SYDVKM. The chain's CDR3 is CASSFDREGTGELFF. CDR3 DNA: TGTGCCAGCAGTTTCGACAGGGAAGGCACCGGGGAGCTGTTTTTT.

This sequence joins TRBV2 and TRBJ2-7, with a tentative D call TRBD1 (6 bases). The CDR3 is made up of 13 amino acids. Trimming took off 4 bases at V and 4 bases at J, with 11 bases between the two ends. Germline lookup yields CDR1 SNHLY and CDR2 FYNNEI. The CDR3 DNA is TGTGCCAGCAGTGGAGGACAGCATTACGAGCAGTACTTC. Amino acids: CASSGGQHYEQYF.

CDR3 residues: CASGGAADTQYF. CDR3 nucleotide sequence: TGTGCCAGCGGGGGGGCGGCAGATACGCAGTATTTT. The chain has TRBV19 and TRBJ2-3, with 8 bases aligning to TRBD2. CDR3 size: 12 residues. Germline CDR1 LNHDA, CDR2 SQIVND (reference sequence). Trimming at V came to 9 bases and at J to 4 bases, leaving 3 bases not matched to a gene.

In regard to this clone: This specimen includes other DNA sequences encoding the same CDR3. This sequence joins TRBV11-2 and TRBJ2-7; 8 bases agree with TRBD1. The germline V gene has CDR1 SGHAT and CDR2 FQNNGV. This CDR3 contains 14 residues. Losses at the gene ends were 3 bases for V and 2 bases for J; bases not matched to a gene: 3. Written as DNA, the CDR3 is TGTGCCAGCAGCTTGGGGACAGGAGCCTACGAGCAGTACTTC. It encodes CASSLGTGAYEQYF.

This chain joins TRBV6-5 and TRBJ2-5; D remains unclear. Trimming took off 8 bases at V and 0 bases at J, with 7 bases between the two ends. The CDR3 consists of 12 residues. Germline V gene sequence: CDR1 MNHEY, CDR2 SVGAGI. CDR3 sequence (DNA): TGTGCCAGCGGCTCTCACCAAGAGACCCAGTACTTC. As protein: CASGSHQETQYF.

The gene calls are TRBV5-4 and TRBJ2-1, with TRBD1 identical over 8 bases. Germline V CDR1 and CDR2: SGHNT, YYREEE (reference sequence). The CDR3 spans 13 residues. J lost 6 bases, V lost 2 bases, and 1 base had no gene match. The CDR3, as DNA: TGTGCCAGCAGCTTACAGGGGGGCAATGAGCAGTTCTTC. Protein product: CASSLQGGNEQFF.

This chain uses TRBV7-9 with TRBJ2-2, with 10 bases aligning to TRBD2. Trimming at V came to 5 bases and at J to 5 bases, leaving 5 bases not matched to a gene. In germline, CDR1 is SEHNR, CDR2 FQNEAQ (reference sequence). This CDR3 has 15 amino acids. The CDR3 DNA follows: TGTGCCAGCAGCCCTCTAGCGGGGGTTACCGGGGAGCTGTTTTTT. This translates into CASSPLAGVTGELFF.

The V gene is TRBV4-2, the J gene TRBJ2-7; D may be TRBD1 (6 bases). The ends were cut back, 3 bases at V and 3 bases at J, with 12 bases in the middle. Germline lookup yields CDR1 LGHNA and CDR2 YNFKEQ. This CDR3 has 14 amino acids. Written as DNA, the CDR3 is TGTGCCAGCAGCCAGGGACACGGATACTACGAGCAGTACTTC. This gives the protein CASSQGHGYYEQYF.

The rearrangement joins TRBV4-3 to TRBJ2-7, with 11 bases lining up with TRBD2. The CDR3 length is 17 residues. J lost 3 bases, V lost 0 bases, and 7 bases had no gene match. Germline CDR1 reads LGHNA; CDR2 reads YSLEER. As DNA, the CDR3 is TGCGCCAGCAGCCAAGATCCTTTAGCGGGAGGGGGCTACGAGCAGTACTTC. Encoded protein: CASSQDPLAGGGYEQYF.

The chain joins TRBV7-8 to TRBJ1-5, with TRBD1 matching 9 bases. In germline, CDR1 is SGHVS, CDR2 FQNEAQ. This CDR3 comprises 16 residues. V gave up 1 base and J gave up 8 bases; unmatched junction bases: 9. DNA for the CDR3: TGTGCCAGCAGCTTAGAAGGGACAGGGCGTTCGGAGCCCCAGCATTTT. It translates to CASSLEGTGRSEPQHF.

The rearrangement joins TRBV5-6 to TRBJ2-3; D gene unclear. Trimming removed 1 base from V and 2 bases from J, with 14 bases in between. Germline CDR1 and CDR2: SGHDT and YYEEEE. The CDR3 runs to 16 residues. The CDR3 nucleotides read TGTGCCAGCAGCTTGATGACGTCGTCAGACACAGATACGCAGTATTTT. Encoded protein: CASSLMTSSDTDTQYF.

The CDR3 is CASSPFSGGPYEQYF. CDR3 nucleotide sequence: TGTGCCAGTAGCCCCTTTAGTGGGGGCCCCTACGAGCAGTACTTC. The chain has TRBV19 and TRBJ2-7; possibly TRBD1 for D (6 bases). Per the germline V gene, CDR1 is LNHDA and CDR2 is SQIVND (reference sequence). The CDR3 is made up of 15 amino acids. The V and J ends lost 6 bases and 2 bases respectively, with 17 bases between them.

CDR3 protein: CASSLGPGLLFF. The CDR3 DNA sequence: TGTGCCAGCAGCTTAGGGCCTGGTCTACTGTTTTTT. The chain employs TRBV7-9 and TRBJ2-2; no reliable D call. This CDR3 is built from 12 residues. V was shortened by 1 base and J by 14 bases, with 11 bases between the two germline ends. Germline CDR1 SEHNR, CDR2 FQNEAQ (reference sequence). Full variable domain (rest looked up from reference TRBV7-9 and TRBJ2-2): DTGVSQNPRHKITKRGQNVTFRCDPISEHNRLYWYRQTLGQGPEFLTYFQNEAQLEKSRLLSDRFSAERPKGSFSTLEIQRTEQGDSAMYLCASSLGPGLLFFGEGSRLTVL.

The rearrangement links TRBV5-6 to TRBJ2-5; D gene ambiguous. The germline V and J ends were trimmed by 2 bases and 3 bases, with 8 bases remaining between them. Germline values: CDR1 SGHDT, CDR2 YYEEEE. The CDR3 loop spans 13 amino acids. The CDR3 bases are TGTGCCAGCAGCTTTGACCCTGAAGAGACCCAGTACTTC. This encodes CASSFDPEETQYF.